This T cell receptor beta chain is from a study of CD8 T cells in ankylosing spondylitis. The CDR3 sequence is 16 residues long. Deletions cut 1 base from V and 2 bases from J, with 18 bases between. The germline V gene encodes CDR1 DFQATT and CDR2 SNEGSKA (reference sequence). Points from the study as a whole: Reported data indicate significant enrichment of disease-linked clones within matched ankylosing spondylitis synovial fluid.

It was by quantitative 5'-RACE with molecular barcodes that TCR beta libraries were made. TCRdb reanalysed the 5' RACE reads using MiXCR and keeps one entry per CDR3 protein. The repertoire includes about 250,000 distinct CDR3 sequences, about 30% of them detected once, and 4% to 5% sits in the top ten. For this clonotype: Its antigen is as yet unknown.

This chain links TRBV20-1 with TRBJ2-7, with D perhaps TRBD1 (5 bases). The sequenced sample consisted of blood, either unsorted or a sorted T cell fraction (not recorded which). This sequence was found in a male donor with ankylosing spondylitis or in good health (not recorded which). The DNA for the CDR3 is TGCAGTGCTAGAGTTCTCGACAGCCTAATTACCTACGAGCAGTACTTC. This codes for CSARVLDSLITYEQYF.